One sample yielded the 25 T cell receptor beta chains listed below, sequenced in a study of blood T cell repertoires in COVID-19. Data came from immunoSEQ multiplex PCR; TCRdb stores just in-frame clones and leaves some out. The sample consists of some 310,000 clones, around 90% of them appearing once. Sequenced input: peripheral blood. All receptors come from a woman aged 30 to 39 with COVID-19, enrolled during active disease.

The CDR3 region is CASSPGTGTGNTIYF. Written as DNA, the CDR3 is TGTGCCAGCAGCCCCGGGACAGGGACTGGAAACACCATATATTTT. The gene calls are TRBV3-1 (or the pseudogene TRBV3-2) and TRBJ1-3, with 9 bases matching TRBD1. Germline lookup yields CDR1 LGHDT and CDR2 YNNKEL (reference sequence). This CDR3 has 15 amino acids. V shed 4 bases and J 2 bases; nucleotides not matched to a gene: 3.

V is TRBV5-1 and J is TRBJ2-1; TRBD2 matches at 11 bases. The CDR3 runs to 15 residues. The germline V gene encodes CDR1 SGHRS and CDR2 YFSETQ. V was pared by 2 bases and J by 5 bases, with 3 bases of the junction left unmatched. The CDR3 nucleotides read TGCGCCAGCAGCTTCGGACTAGCGGGCCACAATGAGCAGTTCTTC. This gives the protein CASSFGLAGHNEQFF.

The genes are TRBV11-3 and TRBJ2-2, with 9 bases aligning to TRBD1. The germline gives CDR1 SGHNT, CDR2 YENEEA. The CDR3 length is 14 residues. The ends lost 5 bases at V and 6 bases at J; junction bases unmatched: 4. CDR3 DNA: TGTGCCAGCAGCCTCCGACAGGGGGCCGGGGAGCTGTTTTTT. Its protein is CASSLRQGAGELFF.

The chain joins TRBV19 to TRBJ2-1, with TRBD1 matching 9 bases. CDR3 length: 13 residues. V dropped 3 bases and J dropped 16; count of bases not matched to a gene: 10. CDR1 is LNHDA, CDR2 SQIVND, per germline (reference sequence). The CDR3 loop is CASSISTGQGPFF. Written as DNA, the CDR3 is TGTGCCAGTAGTATTTCCACGGGACAGGGCCCTTTCTTC. Complete variable domain (other parts from reference TRBV19 and TRBJ2-1): DGGITQSPKYLFRKEGQNVTLSCEQNLNHDAMYWYRQDPGQGLRLIYYSQIVNDFQKGDIAEGYSVSREKKESFPLTVTSAQKNPTAFYLCASSISTGQGPFFGPGTRLTVL.

The chain couples TRBV27 to TRBJ2-3, with D perhaps matching TRBD2 (6 bases). V was cut by 4 bases and J by 1 base, with 15 bases left in between. The CDR3 runs 16 residues. Germline lookup yields CDR1 MNHEY and CDR2 SMNVEV (reference sequence). CDR3 region: CASSSRLGGGTDTQYF. The CDR3 DNA reads as TGTGCCAGCAGTTCCCGACTAGGCGGGGGCACAGATACGCAGTATTTT.

The chain combines TRBV29-1 with TRBJ1-5; 7 nucleotides align to TRBD1. Germline V gives CDR1 SQVTM, CDR2 ANQGSEA. V lost 6 bases to trimming and J lost 8 bases; unmatched junction nucleotides: 10. This CDR3 has 13 residues. CDR3 amino acids: CSVGDSLIEPQHF. The CDR3 nucleotides are TGCAGCGTCGGGGACAGCTTAATAGAGCCCCAGCATTTT. Complete variable domain (other parts from reference TRBV29-1 and TRBJ1-5): SAVISQKPSRDICQRGTSLTIQCQVDSQVTMMFWYRQQPGQSLTLIATANQGSEATYESGFVIDKFPISRPNLTFSTLTVSNMSPEDSSIYLCSVGDSLIEPQHFGDGTRLSIL.

The CDR3 is CASNPDRGLNYGYTF. CDR3 DNA: TGTGCCAGCAACCCCGACAGGGGGCTTAACTATGGCTACACCTTC. The chain combines TRBV28 with TRBJ1-2, with TRBD1 matching over 10 bases. Trimming at V came to 7 bases and at J to 1 base, leaving 6 bases not matched to a gene. This CDR3 has 15 residues. CDR1 and CDR2 (germline): MDHEN, SYDVKM.

This chain joins TRBV7-3 and TRBJ2-1; TRBD2 might be the D (5 bases). The germline gives CDR1 SGHTA, CDR2 FQGTGA. The V and J ends lost 2 bases and 6 bases respectively, with 8 bases between them. The CDR3 has 13 amino acids. In DNA, the CDR3 is TGTGCCAGCAGCTTAGGTGGAGGCAATGAGCAGTTCTTC. Protein sequence: CASSLGGGNEQFF.

The chain is built from TRBV25-1 and TRBJ1-3, with a weak D call TRBD1 (6 bases). The CDR3 loop spans 15 amino acids. Trimming left V 6 bases short and J 0 bases short, with 12 bases between. The germline CDR1 and CDR2 sequences are MGHDK and SYGVNS. CDR3 protein: CASRTRGSSGNTIYF. In nucleotides, the CDR3 is TGTGCCAGCAGGACCAGGGGCAGCTCTGGAAACACCATATATTTT.

V usage is TRBV10-3 and J usage is TRBJ1-4, with 7 bases aligning to TRBD1. Germline trimming cut 0 bases from V and 5 bases from J; bases unmatched to any gene: 3. The germline V gene encodes CDR1 ENHRY and CDR2 SYGVKD. The CDR3 covers 15 residues. Here the CDR3 reads CAISESRGQNEKLFF. CDR3 DNA: TGTGCCATCAGTGAGTCGAGGGGGCAAAATGAAAAACTGTTTTTT.

This chain joins TRBV9 and TRBJ1-3; D gene uncertain. Germline values: CDR1 SGDLS, CDR2 YYNGEE. Trimming stripped 0 bases from V and 1 base from J, with 17 bases between. The length of the CDR3 is 18 residues. CDR3 in amino acids: CASSVVAGPYSSGNTIYF. As DNA, the CDR3 is TGTGCCAGCAGCGTAGTGGCAGGCCCCTATTCTTCTGGAAACACCATATATTTT.

The CDR3 reads CASTLGTFYGYTF. The CDR3 region has the DNA TGTGCCAGCACCTTAGGGACATTCTATGGCTACACCTTC. This rearrangement joins TRBV3-1 (or the pseudogene TRBV3-2) to TRBJ1-2; D might be TRBD1 (6 bases). Trimming took 7 bases from V and 4 from J, leaving 13 bases between them. The CDR3 has 13 amino acids. Germline CDR1 reads LGHDT; CDR2 reads YNNKEL (reference sequence).

The chain joins TRBV10-2 to TRBJ2-1; a possible D gene is TRBD2 (6 bases). Trimming took off 0 bases at V and 5 bases at J, with 14 bases between the two ends. The V gene's germline CDR1 is WSHSY and CDR2 SAAADI. This CDR3 comprises 16 residues. CDR3 coding DNA: TGCGCCAGCAGTGAGTCGCGAGGGAGGCCCAACAATGAGCAGTTCTTC. Translated, it gives CASSESRGRPNNEQFF.

CDR3 region: CASSTIMLAGGPAAYEQYF. The CDR3 coding sequence is TGTGCCAGCAGCACTATCATGCTAGCGGGAGGTCCCGCCGCCTACGAGCAGTACTTC. The chain is built from TRBV7-9 and TRBJ2-7; 11 nucleotides agree with TRBD2. CDR1 SEHNR and CDR2 FQNEAQ come from the germline V gene (reference sequence). V lost 5 bases, J lost 2 bases, and 17 bases stayed unmatched. This CDR3 has 19 residues.

The genes are TRBV3-1 (or the pseudogene TRBV3-2) and TRBJ1-2, with a weak D call TRBD1 (6 bases). The CDR3 length is 12 residues. The germline V gene has CDR1 LGHDT and CDR2 YNNKEL (reference sequence). The V end was cut by 4 bases, the J end by 8 bases, with 11 bases between. The CDR3 sequence: CASSPDRTGYTF. The DNA of the CDR3 is TGTGCCAGCAGCCCGGACAGAACCGGCTACACCTTC.

This rearrangement joins TRBV12-5 to TRBJ1-5; 8 bases line up with TRBD1. V shed 6 bases and J 2 bases; nucleotides not matched to a gene: 6. CDR1 is LGHNT and CDR2 is FRNRAP in the germline V gene. The length of the CDR3 is 15 residues. CDR3 sequence (DNA): TGTGCTAGTGGGCGACAGGGGTTTGGCAATCAGCCCCAGCATTTT. This codes for CASGRQGFGNQPQHF.

The chain links TRBV10-2 to TRBJ2-1; TRBD2 might be the D (6 bases). Trimming stripped 3 bases from V and 7 bases from J, with 7 bases between. This CDR3 has 12 amino acids. Per the germline V gene, CDR1 is WSHSY and CDR2 is SAAADI. The CDR3 coding sequence is TGCGCCAGCAGTGATGGGGGGAATGAGCAGTTCTTC. This encodes CASSDGGNEQFF.

This rearrangement joins TRBV5-4 to TRBJ2-7; the match to TRBD2 covers 7 bases. Germline V gene data show CDR1 as SGHNT and CDR2 as YYREEE (reference sequence). Germline trimming cut 2 bases from V and 4 bases from J; bases unmatched to any gene: 3. The CDR3 contains 13 residues. CDR3 amino acids: CASSFRGSYEQYF. For the CDR3, the DNA is TGTGCCAGCAGCTTCCGCGGGAGTTACGAGCAGTACTTC.

The chain employs TRBV5-5 and TRBJ1-2; D call uncertain. The V gene's germline CDR1 is SGHKS and CDR2 YYEKEE (reference sequence). The V end lost 2 bases, the J end lost 0 bases, and 8 bases lay between the germline ends. The CDR3 is 14 residues long. The CDR3 loop is CASSFVETNYGYTF. The DNA for the CDR3 is TGTGCCAGCAGCTTCGTAGAGACTAACTATGGCTACACCTTC.

This clone was observed a few times. The chain recombines TRBV7-6 with TRBJ2-2; perhaps TRBD2 as D (6 bases). The V gene's germline CDR1 is SGHVS and CDR2 FNYEAQ. The V end lost 5 bases, the J end lost 5 bases, and 12 bases lay between the germline ends. The CDR3 length is 14 residues. CDR3 sequence reads: CASSPVEGTGELFF. DNA for the CDR3: TGTGCCAGCAGCCCGGTGGAGGGAACCGGGGAGCTGTTTTTT.

The chain employs TRBV19 and TRBJ2-3, with 7 bases identical to TRBD1. The CDR3 is 14 amino acids. The germline V gene has CDR1 LNHDA and CDR2 SQIVND (reference sequence). The V and J ends lost 3 bases and 1 base, in that order; junction bases with no gene match: 1. The CDR3 protein is CASSMGTGTDTQYF. Here the CDR3 DNA reads TGTGCCAGTAGTATGGGGACAGGCACAGATACGCAGTATTTT.

The genes are TRBV3-1 (or the pseudogene TRBV3-2) and TRBJ1-1; the D is unclear. This CDR3 is built from 13 residues. Germline values: CDR1 LGHDT, CDR2 YNNKEL (reference sequence). The V end lost 6 bases, the J end lost 3 bases, and 11 bases lay between the germline ends. CDR3 nucleotides: TGTGCCAGCAGTACCGATCTAGACACTGAAGCTTTCTTT. Translated, it gives CASSTDLDTEAFF.

The chain recombines TRBV5-1 with TRBJ2-5; 7 bases match TRBD1. The CDR3 sequence is 17 residues long. The V gene's germline CDR1 is SGHRS and CDR2 YFSETQ. V lost 4 bases, J lost 1 base, and 13 bases stayed unmatched. Here the CDR3 reads CASSAPLGTALQETQYF. CDR3 nucleotide sequence: TGCGCCAGCAGCGCGCCCCTGGGGACAGCCCTCCAAGAGACCCAGTACTTC.

The chain joins TRBV10-1 to TRBJ2-1; D remains ambiguous. The germline V and J ends were trimmed by 0 bases and 0 bases, with 12 bases remaining between them. The CDR3 has 17 residues. CDR1 and CDR2 from the germline V gene are WNHNN and SYGVQD (reference sequence). The CDR3 nucleotides read TGCGCCAGCAGTGAGTCGAATGTCCCCAGCTCCTACAATGAGCAGTTCTTC. This translates into CASSESNVPSSYNEQFF.

This chain uses TRBV7-9 with TRBJ2-1; 9 positions match TRBD2. From germline, CDR1 is SEHNR and CDR2 FQNEAQ (reference sequence). CDR3 length equals 15 residues. Losses at the gene ends were 5 bases for V and 8 bases for J; bases not matched to a gene: 10. In DNA form, the CDR3 reads TGTGCCAGCAGCACCGGCGGCGGGAGGGTGGATGAGCAGTTCTTC. It codes for CASSTGGGRVDEQFF. The full variable domain, in which reference TRBV7-9 and TRBJ2-1 provide the parts outside the CDR3, is DTGVSQNPRHKITKRGQNVTFRCDPISEHNRLYWYRQTLGQGPEFLTYFQNEAQLEKSRLLSDRFSAERPKGSFSTLEIQRTEQGDSAMYLCASSTGGGRVDEQFFGPGTRLTVL.